The 27 T cell receptor beta chains in this list originate from one sample, sequenced in a study of T cells in Graves' hyperthyroidism and ophthalmopathy. The source material, RNA transcripts, was used to amplify TCR beta CDR3 regions. The TCR CDR3 first-round RT-PCR relied on the HTBI primer set. Using its own MiXCR run on the multiplex PCR reads, TCRdb lists one record per CDR3 protein. The sample includes approximately 640,000 distinct CDR3 sequences, 40% to 55% of them seen just once. Sequenced material: peripheral blood or thyroid tissue (not recorded which). All receptors derive from an adult man with Graves' disease, either hyperthyroidism or ophthalmopathy (not recorded which).

As to this clonotype: Being one base from a much bigger clone, this may be a read error. J is TRBJ2-7 and V is TRBV9; D assignment may be TRBD1 or TRBD2 (5 bases each). The germline CDR1 and CDR2 sequences are SGDLS and YYNGEE. This CDR3 contains 14 residues. CDR3 protein: CASTLGDGTYEQHF. CDR3 coding DNA: TGTGCCAGCACCCTAGGGGACGGAACCTACGAGCAGCACTTC.

This clonotype was picked up many times. The rearrangement links TRBV2 to TRBJ2-5; no definite D call. The CDR3 length is 14 residues. V gave up 8 bases and J gave up 3 bases, with 16 bases separating them. Germline V gene lookup returns CDR1 SNHLY and CDR2 FYNNEI. CDR3 protein: CASQRAYGEETQYF. The CDR3 bases are TGTGCCAGCCAGAGAGCGTATGGAGAAGAGACCCAGTACTTC.

The V call is TRBV29-1, the J call TRBJ1-2; TRBD1 matches at 9 bases. The CDR3 sequence is 11 residues long. V was clipped by 7 bases and J by 8 bases; unmatched bases: 5. Per germline, CDR1 SQVTM and CDR2 ANQGSEA. The chain's CDR3 is CSARGTGGYTF. In DNA, the CDR3 is TGCAGCGCCCGAGGGACAGGGGGCTACACCTTC.

This clonotype was picked up one time. This rearrangement joins TRBV4-1 to TRBJ1-2; D perhaps matches TRBD1 (6 bases). CDR1 and CDR2 from the germline V gene are MGHRA and YSYEKL. This CDR3 region has 14 residues. V lost 0 bases and J lost 8, with 13 bases in between. CDR3 protein: CASSQDAGAGGYTF. CDR3 coding DNA: TGCGCCAGCAGCCAAGATGCAGGGGCGGGCGGCTACACCTTC.

This rearrangement joins TRBV7-9 to TRBJ2-7; TRBD2 might be the D (7 bases). This CDR3 spans 16 amino acids. Deletions cut 5 bases from V and 2 bases from J, with 19 bases between. Germline V gene lookup returns CDR1 SEHNR and CDR2 FQNEAQ (reference sequence). The CDR3 nucleotides read TGTGCCAGCAGCCCATCGCGTGGGGGGGCAGCCTACGAGCAGTACTTC. This translates into CASSPSRGGAAYEQYF. The variable domain in full, completed from reference TRBV7-9 and TRBJ2-7, reads DTGVSQNPRHKITKRGQNVTFRCDPISEHNRLYWYRQTLGQGPEFLTYFQNEAQLEKSRLLSDRFSAERPKGSFSTLEIQRTEQGDSAMYLCASSPSRGGAAYEQYFGPGTRLTVT.

The J gene is TRBJ1-4, the V gene TRBV7-9, with D possibly being TRBD1 (6 bases). Looked up from germline, CDR1 is SEHNR and CDR2 is FQNEAQ (reference sequence). Trimming took off 4 bases at V and 3 bases at J, with 15 bases between the two ends. This CDR3 is 16 amino acids long. The CDR3 DNA reads as TGTGCCAGCAGCTCCGCCATCAGGGGAGCTAATGAAAAACTGTTTTTT. It is translated as CASSSAIRGANEKLFF.

The genes are TRBV6-1 and TRBJ2-7; the match to TRBD1 covers 7 bases. V lost 5 bases and J lost 4; bases outside the gene matches: 8. CDR1 and CDR2 from the germline V gene are MNHNS and SASEGT. This CDR3 comprises 14 residues. In DNA, the CDR3 is TGTGCCAGCAGTCGAGGGGGCAGTCTTTACGAGCAGTACTTC. Translating it yields CASSRGGSLYEQYF.

This clonotype was counted at least ten times. The chain carries TRBV2 and TRBJ1-5; D call uncertain. Germline V gene data show CDR1 as SNHLY and CDR2 as FYNNEI. The CDR3 spans 15 residues. Deletions cut 1 base from V and 0 bases from J, with 7 bases between. The chain's CDR3 is CASSEGADSNQPQHF. CDR3 nucleotide sequence: TGTGCCAGCAGTGAAGGGGCGGATAGCAATCAGCCCCAGCATTTT.

This clonotype was recorded many times. The rearrangement links TRBV10-3 to TRBJ1-2; tentatively, D is TRBD1 (5 bases). Trimming shortened V by 5 bases and J by 4 bases, and 11 bases separated the two germline ends. This CDR3 comprises 13 residues. The germline CDR1 and CDR2 sequences are ENHRY and SYGVKD. DNA for the CDR3: TGTGCCATCAGTTCCGGGACTACCTATGGCTACACCTTC. Translating it yields CAISSGTTYGYTF.

For the CDR3, the DNA is TGTGCCATCAGCATAGGACAGGGACCTCTCTACGAGCAGTACTTC. This gives the protein CAISIGQGPLYEQYF. The chain couples TRBV10-3 to TRBJ2-7; 8 positions match TRBD1. Germline V CDR1 and CDR2: ENHRY, SYGVKD. V was clipped by 6 bases and J by 3 bases; unmatched bases: 10. The CDR3 runs to 15 residues.

The J gene is TRBJ1-1, the V gene TRBV14; TRBD1 matches at 7 bases. Germline V lookup: CDR1 SGHDN, CDR2 FVKESK. V lost 1 base, J lost 4 bases, and 6 bases stayed unmatched. The CDR3 has 15 amino acids. CDR3 in amino acids: CASSQVQGVGTEAFF. CDR3 sequence (DNA): TGTGCCAGCAGCCAAGTTCAGGGGGTGGGCACTGAAGCTTTCTTT. The full variable domain, in which reference TRBV14 and TRBJ1-1 provide the parts outside the CDR3, is EAGVTQFPSHSVIEKGQTVTLRCDPISGHDNLYWYRRVMGKEIKFLLHFVKESKQDESGMPNNRFLAERTGGTYSTLKVQPAELEDSGVYFCASSQVQGVGTEAFFGQGTRLTVV.

Notes on this clonotype: Just one base apart from a much larger clone, this may be a read error. V is TRBV20-1 and J is TRBJ2-5; D is undetermined. Germline V lookup: CDR1 DFQATT, CDR2 SNEGSKA (reference sequence). V dropped 7 bases and J dropped 3 bases, with 9 bases sitting between them. This CDR3 has 11 residues. The CDR3: CSVRMKETQYF. The CDR3 DNA reads TGCAGTGTTAGGATGAAAGAGACCCAGTACTTC.

In the case of this clonotype: This may stem from a read error, because a much larger clone lies one nucleotide away. The rearrangement uses TRBV5-1 and TRBJ1-1, with a possible D match to TRBD1 (5 bases). The CDR3 runs to 15 residues. Germline V gives CDR1 SGHRS, CDR2 YFSETQ. V dropped 4 bases and J dropped 4 bases, with 17 bases sitting between them. The CDR3 DNA reads TGCGCCAGCAGCCCCAGTCGGACACCAATCACTGAAGCTTTCTTT. It codes for CASSPSRTPITEAFF.

V usage is TRBV7-8 and J usage is TRBJ2-7, with TRBD2 matching 7 bases. After removal of 5 bases from V and 3 bases from J, the junction contained 13 bases not matched to a gene. The CDR3 length is 16 residues. Germline V gene sequence: CDR1 SGHVS, CDR2 FQNEAQ. The DNA for the CDR3 is TGTGCCAGCAGCCACCCGACAGCGGGATTCTTCTACGAGCAGTACTTC. It specifies CASSHPTAGFFYEQYF.

This clonotype was seen at least ten times. The V call is TRBV29-1, the J call TRBJ1-1; D is possibly TRBD1 (5 bases). CDR3 length: 13 amino acids. Germline V gives CDR1 SQVTM, CDR2 ANQGSEA. Trimming removed 4 bases from V and 0 bases from J, with 9 bases in between. The DNA for the CDR3 is TGCAGCGTTGGACAGCCCATGAACACTGAAGCTTTCTTT. The encoded protein is CSVGQPMNTEAFF.

The gene calls are TRBV12-5 and TRBJ1-3; D is ambiguous. The germline V gene encodes CDR1 LGHNT and CDR2 FRNRAP. The CDR3 length is 14 residues. V was cut by 0 bases and J by 0 bases, with 3 bases left in between. The CDR3 spells CASGLVSSGNTIYF. The CDR3 coding sequence is TGTGCTAGTGGTTTGGTAAGCTCTGGAAACACCATATATTTT.

V is TRBV29-1 and J is TRBJ1-2, with 7 bases aligning to TRBD1. This CDR3 has 13 amino acids. The V and J ends lost 8 bases and 2 bases, in that order; junction bases with no gene match: 8. Germline V gives CDR1 SQVTM, CDR2 ANQGSEA. The CDR3 bases are TGCAGCCTGGGACAGCCCCTAAACTATGGCTACACCTTC. This gives the protein CSLGQPLNYGYTF.

This clonotype appeared a few times. The chain carries TRBV19 and TRBJ1-4; no firm D call. The V end lost 5 bases, the J end lost 8 bases, and 12 bases lay between the germline ends. Germline V gives CDR1 LNHDA, CDR2 SQIVND (reference sequence). This CDR3 has 13 amino acids. The CDR3 region is CASSLAVGEKLFF. The DNA for the CDR3 is TGTGCCAGTAGTCTGGCGGTGGGCGAAAAACTGTTTTTT.

Notes on this clonotype: Possible read error: a much larger clone is one base away. V is TRBV2 and J is TRBJ2-7; D possibly corresponds to TRBD2 (5 bases). V was trimmed by 6 bases and J by 5 bases, leaving 11 bases between them. This CDR3 contains 12 residues. Germline V gene sequence: CDR1 SNHLY, CDR2 FYNNEI. The CDR3 here is CASSRLRDEQYF. DNA of the CDR3: TGTGCCAGCAGCCGCCTGAGGGACGAGCAGTACTTC.

As for this clonotype: A clone one base away is much larger, so this may be a read error. This chain connects TRBV10-3 to TRBJ1-6; 7 bases map to TRBD1. This CDR3 has 15 residues. The germline V gene encodes CDR1 ENHRY and CDR2 SYGVKD. CDR3 loop: CASSESPTGLSPLHF. The CDR3 region has the DNA TGTGCCAGCAGTGAGTCGCCGACAGGGCTTTCACCCCTCCACTTT.

In this sample, this clonotype turned up many times. The V and J genes are TRBV10-3 and TRBJ1-1, with D hard to call. Germline lookup yields CDR1 ENHRY and CDR2 SYGVKD. CDR3 size: 13 residues. The V end was cut by 8 bases, the J end by 1 base, with 11 bases between. The CDR3 spells CAIARGENTEAFF. The CDR3 nucleotides read TGTGCCATCGCCCGGGGAGAGAACACTGAAGCTTTCTTT.

The sample holds many counts of this clonotype. V and J are TRBV7-9 and TRBJ1-4; tentatively, D is TRBD1 (6 bases). V lost 1 base to trimming and J lost 2 bases, with 11 bases between them. The CDR3 spans 16 residues. Germline V gene sequence: CDR1 SEHNR, CDR2 FQNEAQ (reference sequence). The CDR3 loop reads CASSLVSGATNEKLFF. CDR3 coding DNA: TGTGCCAGCAGCTTAGTTTCGGGGGCCACTAATGAAAAACTGTTTTTT.

The gene calls are TRBV10-1 and TRBJ2-7; D is undetermined. The germline CDR1 and CDR2 sequences are WNHNN and SYGVQD (reference sequence). The V gene lost 6 bases and the J gene lost 2 bases, with 29 bases spanning the gap. The CDR3 is 19 amino acids. CDR3 protein: CASSGPGPVKGGSAYEQYF. The CDR3 DNA sequence: TGCGCCAGCAGCGGTCCGGGCCCCGTCAAGGGCGGAAGCGCCTACGAGCAGTACTTC.

V usage is TRBV6-5 and J usage is TRBJ1-6; D possibly corresponds to TRBD1 (6 bases). The CDR3 runs 15 residues. Germline CDR1 is MNHEY and CDR2 is SVGAGI. Deletions cut 5 bases from V and 6 bases from J, with 14 bases between. CDR3 loop: CASSELGTSNSPLHF. In DNA, the CDR3 is TGTGCCAGCAGTGAGTTGGGGACAAGTAATTCACCCCTCCACTTT.

This chain links TRBV3-1 with TRBJ1-1; D may be TRBD1 (6 bases). V was cut by 1 base and J by 4 bases, with 13 bases left in between. Germline V gene data show CDR1 as LGHDT and CDR2 as YNNKEL (reference sequence). CDR3 length equals 15 residues. The CDR3 spells CASSQVGAGGTEAFF. The CDR3 DNA reads TGTGCCAGCAGCCAAGTGGGGGCGGGTGGCACTGAAGCTTTCTTT.

This rearrangement joins TRBV7-2 to TRBJ2-7; 8 bases are shared with TRBD1. The CDR3 spans 13 residues. V gave up 4 bases and J gave up 5 bases; unmatched junction bases: 4. Germline CDR1 reads SGHTA; CDR2 reads FQGNSA. CDR3 sequence (DNA): TGTGCCAGCAGCTCAAACAGGGGGAACGAGCAGTACTTC. This sequence encodes CASSSNRGNEQYF.

Only a few counts were recorded for this clonotype. The chain employs TRBV2 and TRBJ1-1; D not certain. CDR1 SNHLY and CDR2 FYNNEI come from the germline V gene. V was clipped by 4 bases and J by 3 bases, with 9 bases between them. This CDR3 spans 13 amino acids. The CDR3 loop is CASSAGEHTEAFF. As DNA, the CDR3 is TGTGCCAGCAGTGCCGGGGAACACACTGAAGCTTTCTTT.